This is a list of T cell receptor beta chains from one sample in a study of PD-1 blockade in mismatch repair-deficient tumors. Using immunoSEQ multiplex PCR, the repertoire was profiled, and TCRdb retains in-frame clones only, with some absent. The sample lists 120,000 or so clones; 88% were seen once. The sequencing here drew on peripheral blood, taken just over 70 weeks after starting pembrolizumab. The origin of the receptors is an adult with mismatch repair-deficient cancer. Each CDR3 is given with its conserved first and last residue. Each record gives: J gene, clone size, V gene, D gene, CDR3 DNA, CDR3 protein. The D gene is left open where the match is weak. Clone size appears in some rows only: once, few, many, or a class for an expanded clone.

>TRBJ2-2|-|TRBV9|-
TGTGCCAGCAGCGTAATCTCTCCCGGGGAGCTGTTTTTT
CASSVISPGELFF
>TRBJ2-4|-|TRBV28|TRBD2
TGTGCCAGTTCACTTCAGCGGGATGATGTTGTGAGAGCCAAAAACATTCAGTACTTC
CASSLQRDDVVRAKNIQYF
>TRBJ2-1|-|TRBV7-3|-
TGTGCCAGCAGCCCCAGAGGGGTCGATGAGCAGTTCTTC
CASSPRGVDEQFF
>TRBJ2-7|once|TRBV19|-
TGTGCCAGTAGTATGGGGTCCGGCGGGACCTACGAGCAGTACTTC
CASSMGSGGTYEQYF
>TRBJ1-2|few|TRBV7-6|-
TGTGCCAACTCCAGTCGTGGCTACACCTTC
CANSSRGYTF
>TRBJ1-1|-|TRBV11-3|-
TGTGCCAGCAGCTTGGGGGGGGAGAGGGACACTGAAGCTTTCTTT
CASSLGGERDTEAFF
>TRBJ1-5|-|TRBV30|-
TGTGCCTGGAGTGCGCAGGGCAATCAGCCCCAGCATTTT
CAWSAQGNQPQHF
>TRBJ2-3|once|TRBV5-8|TRBD2
TGTGCCAGCAGCTTGGCAGGGAGGGAGGTTACAGATACGCAGTATTTT
CASSLAGREVTDTQYF
>TRBJ2-5|-|TRBV29-1|TRBD2
TGCAGCGTTGAAGGGACTAGCGGGTCGGAACTTGGGACCCAGTACTTC
CSVEGTSGSELGTQYF
>TRBJ1-1|-|TRBV27|-
TGTGCCAGCAGTTTGGGCCGGAACACTGAAGCTTTCTTT
CASSLGRNTEAFF
>TRBJ2-1|-|TRBV11-1|TRBD1
TGTGCCAGCAGCGTAAGGACAGGGGGCGCCTCCTACAATGAGCAGTTCTTC
CASSVRTGGASYNEQFF
>TRBJ1-5|-|TRBV19|-
TGTGCCAGTAGTAGATACAGGGAAGGGAATCAGCCCCAGCATTTT
CASSRYREGNQPQHF
>TRBJ2-1|-|TRBV10-2|-
TGCGCCAGCAGTGAGTCGAACGGTTTGGGCAATGAGCAGTTCTTC
CASSESNGLGNEQFF
>TRBJ2-3|once|TRBV11-3|TRBD2
TGTGCCAGCAGCTCGAGAGCGGGATTAGGCACAGATACGCAGTATTTT
CASSSRAGLGTDTQYF
>TRBJ2-1|once|TRBV7-8|-
TGTGCCAGCAGCTTAGAAGTGGGGCCAGGTGAGCAGTTCTTC
CASSLEVGPGEQFF
>TRBJ1-1|-|TRBV15|TRBD1
TGTGCCACCAGCAGGTATTTGGACAGGGCGACCACTGAAGCTTTCTTT
CATSRYLDRATTEAFF
>TRBJ1-1|-|TRBV5-1|-
TGCGCCAGCAGCTTGGGACAGCCGAACACTGAAGCTTTCTTT
CASSLGQPNTEAFF
>TRBJ2-5|-|TRBV7-6|TRBD1
TGTGCCAGCAGCTTAGCAGGGAGACAGGGGAAGACCCAGTACTTC
CASSLAGRQGKTQYF
>TRBJ2-1|-|TRBV30|TRBD2
TGTGCCTGGGGACTAGCGAAGAATGAGCAGTTCTTC
CAWGLAKNEQFF
>TRBJ1-1|once|TRBV27|-
TGTGCCAGCAGTTTGGACACAATGAACACTGAAGCTTTCTTT
CASSLDTMNTEAFF
>TRBJ2-3|-|TRBV11-3|-
TGTGCCAGCAGCTTAGTAGGAGATACGCAGTATTTT
CASSLVGDTQYF
>TRBJ2-3|-|TRBV4-3|-
TGCGCCAGCAGCCAAGAAAGGTCAGGGGCGGCAGATACGCAGTATTTT
CASSQERSGAADTQYF
>TRBJ2-7|-|TRBV27|TRBD1
TGTGCCAGCAGTCCACGACAGGGTCGGACCTACGAGCAGTACTTC
CASSPRQGRTYEQYF
>TRBJ2-1|-|TRBV4-1|-
TGCGCCAGCAGCCAAGAAGGGTACAATGAGCAGTTCTTC
CASSQEGYNEQFF
>TRBJ2-7|few|TRBV10-3|-
TGTGCCATCAGTGACGGCGAGGGGGACGACGAGCAGTACTTC
CAISDGEGDDEQYF
>TRBJ2-7|-|TRBV19|-
TGTGCCAGTACCAGCGACAGTTTCCCCTACGAGCAGTACTTC
CASTSDSFPYEQYF
>TRBJ1-3|-|TRBV14|-
TGTGCCAGCAGCCAAGTCGGGCAGGGCGGAAACACCATATATTTT
CASSQVGQGGNTIYF
>TRBJ2-5|-|TRBV4-1|TRBD2
TGCGCCAGCAGCCAGACCGGGGGGGCCGGGGAGACCCAGTACTTC
CASSQTGGAGETQYF
>TRBJ1-2|-|TRBV7-9|TRBD1
TGTGCCAGCAGCTTATCCCGACCCGGGACAGCCTATAACTATGGCTACACCTTC
CASSLSRPGTAYNYGYTF
>TRBJ1-2|-|TRBV13|TRBD1
TGTGCCAGCTCTGGGTTTAGACAGGGGGTCTCCAACTATGGCTACACCTTC
CASSGFRQGVSNYGYTF
>TRBJ1-5|-|TRBV10-3|-
TGTGCCATCAGTGAGGAGACAGGCCTCAATCAGCCCCAGCATTTT
CAISEETGLNQPQHF
>TRBJ2-1|-|TRBV15|-
TGTGCCACCAGCAGAGGTGACATACAGGATGAGCAGTTCTTC
CATSRGDIQDEQFF
>TRBJ2-1|-|TRBV9|-
TGTGCCAGCAGCGGCAGTCCCGGCGGGACGTACAATGAGCAGTTCTTC
CASSGSPGGTYNEQFF
>TRBJ2-5|-|TRBV30|TRBD2
TGTGCCTGGAGTGCGCCGGACCCTATATGGACTAGTCCAGTTGAGACCCAGTACTTC
CAWSAPDPIWTSPVETQYF
>TRBJ2-5|-|TRBV28|-
TGTGCCAGCAGTTTCGAGGGTCGGGAGACCCAGTACTTC
CASSFEGRETQYF
>TRBJ2-2|-|TRBV9|-
TGTGCCAGCTCCCGCTCCGGGGAGCTGTTTTTT
CASSRSGELFF
>TRBJ2-7|-|TRBV7-9|TRBD1
TGTGCCAGCAGCCGTCGTGACAGGGCCTACGAGCAGTACTTC
CASSRRDRAYEQYF
>TRBJ2-7|-|TRBV19|-
TGTGCCAGTAGTACAGGGGAAAACTACGAGCAGTACTTC
CASSTGENYEQYF
>TRBJ2-3|-|TRBV6-6|-
TGTGCCAGCAGTCCCGCATCGGCCCCGCAGTATTTT
CASSPASAPQYF
>TRBJ2-2|-|TRBV28|-
TGTGCCAGCAGTCCGTTTCGAAACGTCGGGGAGCTGTTTTTT
CASSPFRNVGELFF
>TRBJ2-5|-|TRBV7-9|-
TGTGCCAGCAGCCCACAGGGAACTGGGACCCAGTACTTC
CASSPQGTGTQYF
>TRBJ1-5|few|TRBV6-4|-
TGTGCCAGCAGTGAGGAGGGAGGACAGCCCCAGCATTTT
CASSEEGGQPQHF
>TRBJ2-2|-|TRBV7-9|TRBD2
TGTGCCAGCAGCCCTAGCGGGTGGGGGGCGAACACCGGGGAGCTGTTTTTT
CASSPSGWGANTGELFF
>TRBJ1-1|-|TRBV14|-
TGTGCCAGCAGCCATCAGGGAACGGGTAAAGCTTTCTTT
CASSHQGTGKAFF
>TRBJ2-7|-|TRBV4-1|-
TGCGCCAGCAGCCAAGAATCACTAGTAGGCTCCTACGAGCAGTACTTC
CASSQESLVGSYEQYF
>TRBJ2-3|-|TRBV7-3|-
TGTGCCAGCAGCTTATTCGGGGAGCAGACAGATACGCAGTATTTT
CASSLFGEQTDTQYF
>TRBJ2-3|-|TRBV27|TRBD2
TGTGCCAGCAGTTTCCGGCTAGCGGGAGGGCGGGTGCCAGATACGCAGTATTTT
CASSFRLAGGRVPDTQYF
>TRBJ2-7|-|TRBV9|-
TGTGCCAGCAGCGCTTCACCGAGCTCCTACGAGCAGTACTTC
CASSASPSSYEQYF
>TRBJ2-2|-|TRBV5-4|TRBD2
TGTGCCAGCAGCTTTCTAGCGGGGAACACCGGGGAGCTGTTTTTT
CASSFLAGNTGELFF
>TRBJ2-1|-|TRBV9|-
TGTGCCAGCAGGACGCGGGATGAGCAGTTCTTC
CASRTRDEQFF
>TRBJ2-1|-|TRBV25-1|-
TGTGCCAGCAGTCCGGGACGGACCTACAATGAGCAGTTCTTC
CASSPGRTYNEQFF